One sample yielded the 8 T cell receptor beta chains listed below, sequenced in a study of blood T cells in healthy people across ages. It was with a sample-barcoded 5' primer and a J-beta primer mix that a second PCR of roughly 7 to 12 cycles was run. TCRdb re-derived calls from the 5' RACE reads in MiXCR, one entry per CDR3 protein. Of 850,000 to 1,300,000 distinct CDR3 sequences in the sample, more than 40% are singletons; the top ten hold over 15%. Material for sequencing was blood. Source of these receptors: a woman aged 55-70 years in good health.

The CDR3 DNA reads TGTGCCAGCAGCGAGTCTCCGGGGACTCAGACCCAGTACTTC. It is translated as CASSESPGTQTQYF. V usage is TRBV11-2 and J usage is TRBJ2-4; possibly TRBD2 for D (6 bases). With the DNA end fitting TRBJ2-5 better, the J assignment may be wrong. The CDR3 totals 14 residues. Germline loops: CDR1 SGHAT, CDR2 FQNNGV.

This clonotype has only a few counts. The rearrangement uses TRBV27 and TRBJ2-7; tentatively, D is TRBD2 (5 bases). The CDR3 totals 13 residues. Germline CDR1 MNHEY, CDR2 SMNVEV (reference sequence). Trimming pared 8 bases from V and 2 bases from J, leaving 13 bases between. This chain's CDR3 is CASSPGVTYEQYF. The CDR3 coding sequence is TGTGCCAGCTCCCCCGGGGTAACCTACGAGCAGTACTTC.

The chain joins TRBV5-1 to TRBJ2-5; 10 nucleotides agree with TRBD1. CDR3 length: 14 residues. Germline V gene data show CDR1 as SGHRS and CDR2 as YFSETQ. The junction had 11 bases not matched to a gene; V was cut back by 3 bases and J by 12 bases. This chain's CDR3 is CASSYDRGRFPEYF. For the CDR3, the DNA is TGCGCCAGCAGCTATGACAGGGGGCGCTTTCCGGAGTACTTC. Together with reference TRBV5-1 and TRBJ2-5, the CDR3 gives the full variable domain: KAGVTQTPRYLIKTRGQQVTLSCSPISGHRSVSWYQQTPGQGLQFLFEYFSETQRNKGNFPGRFSGRQFSNSRSEMNVSTLELGDSALYLCASSYDRGRFPEYFGPGTRLLVL.

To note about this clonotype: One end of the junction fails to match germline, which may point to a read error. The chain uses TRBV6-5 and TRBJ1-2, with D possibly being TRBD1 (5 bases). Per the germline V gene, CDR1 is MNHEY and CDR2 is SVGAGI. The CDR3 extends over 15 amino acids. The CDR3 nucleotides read TGTGCCGGCAGTAGAGAAGGGTCAGGGTTTGTCGGCTACACCTTC. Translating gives CAGSREGSGFVGYTF.

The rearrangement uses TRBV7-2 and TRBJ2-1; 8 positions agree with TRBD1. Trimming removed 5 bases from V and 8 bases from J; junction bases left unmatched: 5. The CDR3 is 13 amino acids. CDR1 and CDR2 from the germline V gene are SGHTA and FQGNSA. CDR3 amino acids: CASSDQGADEQFF. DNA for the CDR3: TGTGCCAGCAGCGATCAGGGGGCCGATGAGCAGTTCTTC.

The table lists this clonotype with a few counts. CDR3 residues: CASSQDAGGAVFSPETQYF. CDR3 sequence (DNA): TGCGCCAGCAGCCAAGATGCAGGGGGCGCGGTTTTTTCCCCGGAGACCCAGTACTTC. The chain has TRBV4-1 and TRBJ2-5, with TRBD1 matching over 8 bases. CDR3 length: 19 residues. Germline values: CDR1 MGHRA, CDR2 YSYEKL. Trimming removed 0 bases from V and 5 bases from J; junction bases left unmatched: 17.

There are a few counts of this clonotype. This CDR3 is CASSPPPGRGSSYEQYF. CDR3 DNA sequence: TGCGCCAGCAGCCCCCCCCCGGGCAGGGGTAGCTCCTACGAGCAGTACTTC. The V call is TRBV4-1, the J call TRBJ2-7; the D gene is possibly TRBD1 (6 bases). Germline V gene lookup returns CDR1 MGHRA and CDR2 YSYEKL. Trimming removed 4 bases at V and 0 bases at J, with 19 bases between. CDR3 length: 17 residues.

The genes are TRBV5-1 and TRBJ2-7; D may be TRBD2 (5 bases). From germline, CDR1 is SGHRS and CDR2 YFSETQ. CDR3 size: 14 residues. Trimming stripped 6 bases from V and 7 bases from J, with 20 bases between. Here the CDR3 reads CASMRETQVNEQYF. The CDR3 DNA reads TGCGCCAGCATGAGGGAGACTCAGGTCAATGAGCAGTACTTC.